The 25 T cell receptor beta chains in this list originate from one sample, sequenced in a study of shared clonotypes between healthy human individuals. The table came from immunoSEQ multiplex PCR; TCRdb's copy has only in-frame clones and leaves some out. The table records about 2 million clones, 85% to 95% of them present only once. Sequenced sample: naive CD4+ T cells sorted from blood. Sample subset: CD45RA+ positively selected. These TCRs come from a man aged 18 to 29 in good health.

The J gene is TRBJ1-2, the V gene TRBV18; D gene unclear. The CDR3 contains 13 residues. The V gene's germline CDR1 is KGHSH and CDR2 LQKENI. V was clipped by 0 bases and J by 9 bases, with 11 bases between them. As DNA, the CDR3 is TGTGCCAGCTCACCACCGAACAGAATGAGCTACACCTTC. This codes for CASSPPNRMSYTF.

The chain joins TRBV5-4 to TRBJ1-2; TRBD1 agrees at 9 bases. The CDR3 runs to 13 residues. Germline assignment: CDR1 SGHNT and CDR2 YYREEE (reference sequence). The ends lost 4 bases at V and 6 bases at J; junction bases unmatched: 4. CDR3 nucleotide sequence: TGTGCCAGCAGCGAAACAGGGGGCCATGGCTACACCTTC. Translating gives CASSETGGHGYTF.

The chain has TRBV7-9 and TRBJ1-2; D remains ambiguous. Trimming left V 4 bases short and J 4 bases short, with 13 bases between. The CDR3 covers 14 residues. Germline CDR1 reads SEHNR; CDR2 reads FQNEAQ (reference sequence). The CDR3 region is CASSSPQPTYGYTF. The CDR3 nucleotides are TGTGCCAGCAGCTCTCCACAGCCGACCTATGGCTACACCTTC.

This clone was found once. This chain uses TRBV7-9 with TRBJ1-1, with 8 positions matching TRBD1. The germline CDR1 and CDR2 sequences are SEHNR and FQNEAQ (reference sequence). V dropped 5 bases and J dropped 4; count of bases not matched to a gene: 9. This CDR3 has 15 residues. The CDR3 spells CASSLGDRSGTEAFF. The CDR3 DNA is TGTGCCAGCAGCCTGGGGGACAGGTCGGGCACTGAAGCTTTCTTT.

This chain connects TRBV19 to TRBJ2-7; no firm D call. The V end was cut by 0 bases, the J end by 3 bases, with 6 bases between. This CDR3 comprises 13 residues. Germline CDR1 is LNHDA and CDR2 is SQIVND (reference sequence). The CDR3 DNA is TGTGCCAGTAGTATAGATGTCCGCTACGAGCAGTACTTC. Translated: CASSIDVRYEQYF.

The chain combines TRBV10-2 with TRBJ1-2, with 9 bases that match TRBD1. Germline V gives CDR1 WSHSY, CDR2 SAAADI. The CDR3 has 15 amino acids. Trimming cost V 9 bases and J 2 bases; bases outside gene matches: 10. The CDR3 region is CASVQATGGNYGYTF. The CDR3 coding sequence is TGCGCCAGTGTTCAAGCGACAGGGGGAAACTATGGCTACACCTTC.

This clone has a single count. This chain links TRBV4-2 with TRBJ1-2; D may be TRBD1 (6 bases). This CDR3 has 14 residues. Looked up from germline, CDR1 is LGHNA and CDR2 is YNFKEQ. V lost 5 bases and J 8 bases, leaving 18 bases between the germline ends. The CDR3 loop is CASSYADRPGGYTF. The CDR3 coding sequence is TGTGCCAGCAGCTACGCCGACAGGCCTGGGGGCTACACCTTC.

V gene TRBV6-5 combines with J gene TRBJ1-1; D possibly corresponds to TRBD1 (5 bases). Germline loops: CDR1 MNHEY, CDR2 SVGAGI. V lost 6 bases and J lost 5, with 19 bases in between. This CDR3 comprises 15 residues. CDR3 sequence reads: CASSSTGSPGTEAFF. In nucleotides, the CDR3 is TGTGCCAGCAGCTCCACAGGATCCCCAGGGACTGAAGCTTTCTTT.

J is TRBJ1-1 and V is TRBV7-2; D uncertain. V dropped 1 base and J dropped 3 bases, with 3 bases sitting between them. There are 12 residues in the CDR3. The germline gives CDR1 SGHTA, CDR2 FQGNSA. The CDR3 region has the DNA TGTGCCAGCAGCTTAGTGGACACTGAAGCTTTCTTT. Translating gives CASSLVDTEAFF.

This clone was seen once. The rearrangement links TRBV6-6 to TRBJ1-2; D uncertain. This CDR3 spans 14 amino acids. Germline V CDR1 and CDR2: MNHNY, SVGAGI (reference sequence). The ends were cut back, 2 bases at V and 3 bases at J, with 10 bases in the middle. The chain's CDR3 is CASSYPDMYYGYTF. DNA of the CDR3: TGTGCCAGCAGTTACCCCGACATGTACTATGGCTACACCTTC.

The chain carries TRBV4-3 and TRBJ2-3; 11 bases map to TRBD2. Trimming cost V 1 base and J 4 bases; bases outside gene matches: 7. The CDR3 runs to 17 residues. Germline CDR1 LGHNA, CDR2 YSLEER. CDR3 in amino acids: CASSQVLAGGDADTQYF. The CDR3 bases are TGCGCCAGCAGCCAAGTTCTAGCGGGAGGAGACGCAGATACGCAGTATTTT.

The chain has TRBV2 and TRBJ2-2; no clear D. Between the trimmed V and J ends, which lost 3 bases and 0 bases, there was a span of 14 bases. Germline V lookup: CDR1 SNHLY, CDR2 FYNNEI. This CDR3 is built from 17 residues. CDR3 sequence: CASSDVRAAANTGELFF. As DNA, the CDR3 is TGTGCCAGCAGTGACGTTCGGGCAGCTGCGAACACCGGGGAGCTGTTTTTT.

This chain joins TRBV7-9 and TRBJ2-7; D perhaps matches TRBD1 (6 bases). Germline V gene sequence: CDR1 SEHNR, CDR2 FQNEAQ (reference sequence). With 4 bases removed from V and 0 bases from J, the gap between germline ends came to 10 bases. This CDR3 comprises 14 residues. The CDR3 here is CASSSQGNSYEQYF. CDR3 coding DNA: TGTGCCAGCAGCTCACAGGGTAACTCCTACGAGCAGTACTTC. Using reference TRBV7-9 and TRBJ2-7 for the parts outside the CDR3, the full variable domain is DTGVSQNPRHKITKRGQNVTFRCDPISEHNRLYWYRQTLGQGPEFLTYFQNEAQLEKSRLLSDRFSAERPKGSFSTLEIQRTEQGDSAMYLCASSSQGNSYEQYFGPGTRLTVT.

Here the CDR3 reads CASMGPGQGYEQYF. CDR3 DNA: TGTGCCAGCATGGGGCCGGGACAGGGGTACGAGCAGTACTTC. The V gene is TRBV6-5, the J gene TRBJ2-7, with TRBD1 identical over 10 bases. CDR3 length equals 14 residues. The V gene end was trimmed by 7 bases and the J gene end by 4 bases; junction bases not matched to a gene: 7. In germline, CDR1 is MNHEY, CDR2 SVGAGI.

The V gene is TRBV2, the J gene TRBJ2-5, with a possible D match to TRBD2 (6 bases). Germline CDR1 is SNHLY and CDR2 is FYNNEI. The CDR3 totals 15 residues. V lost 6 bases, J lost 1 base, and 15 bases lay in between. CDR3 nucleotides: TGTGCCAGCAGCGCCAGACTAGTTTTCCAAGAGACCCAGTACTTC. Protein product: CASSARLVFQETQYF.

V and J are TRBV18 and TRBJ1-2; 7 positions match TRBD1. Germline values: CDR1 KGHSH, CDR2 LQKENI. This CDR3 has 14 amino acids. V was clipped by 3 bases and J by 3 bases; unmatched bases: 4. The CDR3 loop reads CASSPSQGYYGYTF. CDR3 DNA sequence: TGTGCCAGCTCACCCTCACAGGGGTACTATGGCTACACCTTC. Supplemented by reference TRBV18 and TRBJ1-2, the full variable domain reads NAGVMQNPRHLVRRRGQEARLRCSPMKGHSHVYWYRQLPEEGLKFMVYLQKENIIDESGMPKERFSAEFPKEGPSILRIQQVVRGDSAAYFCASSPSQGYYGYTFGSGTRLTVV.

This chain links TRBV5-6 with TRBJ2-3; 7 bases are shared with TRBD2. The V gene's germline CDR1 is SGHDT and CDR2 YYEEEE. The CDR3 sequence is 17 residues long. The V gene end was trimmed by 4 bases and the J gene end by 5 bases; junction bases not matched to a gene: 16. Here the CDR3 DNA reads TGTGCCAGCAGCCCTGGGGGTAGCGGGCCGGCGAAAGATACGCAGTATTTT. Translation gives CASSPGGSGPAKDTQYF. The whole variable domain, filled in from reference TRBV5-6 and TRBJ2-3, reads DAGVTQSPTHLIKTRGQQVTLRCSPKSGHDTVSWYQQALGQGPQFIFQYYEEEERQRGNFPDRFSGHQFPNYSSELNVNALLLGDSALYLCASSPGGSGPAKDTQYFGPGTRLTVL.

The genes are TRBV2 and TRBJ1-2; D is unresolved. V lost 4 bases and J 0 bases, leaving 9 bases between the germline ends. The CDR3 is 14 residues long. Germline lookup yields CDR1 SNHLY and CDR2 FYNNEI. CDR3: CASSVMGANYGYTF. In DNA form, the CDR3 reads TGTGCCAGCAGTGTGATGGGAGCTAACTATGGCTACACCTTC. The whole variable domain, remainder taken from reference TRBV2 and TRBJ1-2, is EPEVTQTPSHQVTQMGQEVILRCVPISNHLYFYWYRQILGQKVEFLVSFYNNEISEKSEIFDDQFSVERPDGSNFTLKIRSTKLEDSAMYFCASSVMGANYGYTFGSGTRLTVV.

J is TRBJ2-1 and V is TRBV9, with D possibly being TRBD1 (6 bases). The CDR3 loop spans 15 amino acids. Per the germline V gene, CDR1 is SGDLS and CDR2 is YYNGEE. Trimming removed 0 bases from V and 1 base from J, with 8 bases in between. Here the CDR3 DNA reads TGTGCCAGCAGCGTAGACCAGGGGTCCTACAATGAGCAGTTCTTC. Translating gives CASSVDQGSYNEQFF. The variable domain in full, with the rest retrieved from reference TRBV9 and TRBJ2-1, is DSGVTQTPKHLITATGQRVTLRCSPRSGDLSVYWYQQSLDQGLQFLIQYYNGEERAKGNILERFSAQQFPDLHSELNLSSLELGDSALYFCASSVDQGSYNEQFFGPGTRLTVL.

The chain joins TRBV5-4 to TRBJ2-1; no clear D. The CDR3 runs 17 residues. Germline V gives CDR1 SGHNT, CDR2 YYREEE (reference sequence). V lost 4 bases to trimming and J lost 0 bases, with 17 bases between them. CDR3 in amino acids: CASSREDGRFSYNEQFF. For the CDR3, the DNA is TGTGCCAGCAGCCGCGAGGACGGACGGTTCTCCTACAATGAGCAGTTCTTC.

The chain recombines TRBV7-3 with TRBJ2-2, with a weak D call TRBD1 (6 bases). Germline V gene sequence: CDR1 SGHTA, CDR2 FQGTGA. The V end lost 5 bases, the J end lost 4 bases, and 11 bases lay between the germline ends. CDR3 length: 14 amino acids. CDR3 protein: CASSPDRSTGELFF. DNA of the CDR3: TGTGCCAGCAGCCCCGACAGGTCCACCGGGGAGCTGTTTTTT.

CDR3 DNA: TGCGCCAGCAGCCCGGGAATTACACCTAGCTCCTACGAGCAGTACTTC. Translation: CASSPGITPSSYEQYF. The V and J genes are TRBV5-1 and TRBJ2-7, with D possibly being TRBD2 (5 bases). The V end lost 4 bases, the J end lost 0 bases, and 17 bases lay between the germline ends. CDR3 length equals 16 residues. Germline values: CDR1 SGHRS, CDR2 YFSETQ.

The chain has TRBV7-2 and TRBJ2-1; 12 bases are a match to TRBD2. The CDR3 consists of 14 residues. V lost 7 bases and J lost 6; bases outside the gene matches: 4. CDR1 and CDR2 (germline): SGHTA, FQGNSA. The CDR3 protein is CASNGLAGFNEQFF. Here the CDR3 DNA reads TGTGCCAGCAACGGACTAGCGGGATTCAATGAGCAGTTCTTC.

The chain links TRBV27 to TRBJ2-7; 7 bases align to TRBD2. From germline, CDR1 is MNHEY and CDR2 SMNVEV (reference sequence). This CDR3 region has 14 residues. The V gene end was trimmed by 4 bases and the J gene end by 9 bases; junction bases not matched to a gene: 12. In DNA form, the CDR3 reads TGTGCCAGCAGTTGGTCGGCAGCCCCGGGGGGGCAGTACTTC. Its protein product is CASSWSAAPGGQYF.

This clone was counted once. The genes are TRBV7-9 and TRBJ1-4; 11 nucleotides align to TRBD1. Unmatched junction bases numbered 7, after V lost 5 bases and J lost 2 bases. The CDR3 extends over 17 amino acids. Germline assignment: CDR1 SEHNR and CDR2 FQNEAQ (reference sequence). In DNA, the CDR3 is TGTGCCAGCAGCATGGGACAGGGGGATGGCACTAATGAAAAACTGTTTTTT. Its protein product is CASSMGQGDGTNEKLFF.